This entry lists 5 T cell receptor beta chains sequenced from one sample in a study of graft-versus-host responses after intestinal transplantation. Their antigens remain unidentified. Data came from immunoSEQ multiplex PCR; TCRdb stores just in-frame clones and leaves some out. The sample carries tens of thousands of clones, 85% to 95% recorded once. Here the sequenced sample was unstimulated CD8+ T cells sorted from spleen or lymph node cells, taken before transplant. The receptors originated from a human donor who was the organ donor for an intestinal transplant.

V is TRBV9 and J is TRBJ1-2; TRBD1 aligns across 7 bases. The CDR3 is made up of 13 amino acids. Trimming took 4 bases from V and 8 from J; bases not matched to a gene: 8. Germline CDR1 and CDR2: SGDLS and YYNGEE. The CDR3, as DNA: TGTGCCAGCAGCCCACCAACAGGGGAAGGCTACACCTTC. Amino acid sequence: CASSPPTGEGYTF.

This sequence joins TRBV10-2 and TRBJ2-5; 7 nucleotides agree with TRBD1. The last part of the DNA fits TRBJ2-7 better; the J call may be wrong. The germline gives CDR1 WSHSY, CDR2 SAAADI. The CDR3 covers 15 residues. The CDR3 region has the DNA TGCGCCAGCAGTTACGGGACAGCGATCTCCTACGAGCAGTACTTC. The encoded protein is CASSYGTAISYEQYF.

V and J are TRBV4-1 and TRBJ2-2; the match to TRBD1 covers 7 bases. The J segment lost 4 bases and the V segment lost 0 bases, leaving 2 bases of the junction unmatched. CDR3 length: 15 amino acids. Germline loops: CDR1 MGHRA, CDR2 YSYEKL. In DNA, the CDR3 is TGCGCCAGCAGCCAAGAGACAGGGCTCACCGGGGAGCTGTTTTTT. Encoded protein: CASSQETGLTGELFF.

This chain links TRBV27 with TRBJ2-1; D is unclear. The CDR3 spans 14 residues. Germline V gene sequence: CDR1 MNHEY, CDR2 SMNVEV (reference sequence). Trimming removed 2 bases from V and 7 bases from J, with 12 bases in between. The CDR3 nucleotides are TGTGCCAGCAGTTTAACCATCAGTGCGAATGAGCAGTTCTTC. Its translation is CASSLTISANEQFF.

This chain joins TRBV6-5 and TRBJ1-6; a possible D gene is TRBD1 (5 bases). Germline V CDR1 and CDR2: MNHEY, SVGAGI. Trimming cost V 2 bases and J 7 bases, with 12 bases left between them. The CDR3 has 15 amino acids. The CDR3 DNA sequence: TGTGCCAGCAGTTACCTCGGGACGGAGAATTCACCCCTCCACTTT. This translates into CASSYLGTENSPLHF.